This T cell receptor beta chain was sequenced during a study of T cell responses to AZD1222 COVID-19 vaccine. In its sample, this clone was seen once. The CDR3 is made up of 15 amino acids. Germline assignment: CDR1 LNHDA and CDR2 SQIVND (reference sequence). V dropped 4 bases and J dropped 5 bases, with 17 bases sitting between them. Measured with immunoSEQ multiplex PCR; TCRdb has only the in-frame clones, and not every one. The repertoire holds around 120,000 clones, more than 85% seen once, with 1.2% in the top ten. The material was peripheral blood, obtained on day 0 of AZD1222 vaccination. The sequence was collected from an adult in good health. The V and J genes are TRBV19 and TRBJ1-1; D is uncertain. The CDR3 reads CASSTRREGKTEAFF. CDR3 in DNA: TGTGCCAGTAGTACTAGGCGGGAGGGAAAGACTGAAGCTTTCTTT.